This TCR beta chain was obtained from a study of CD8+ T cells in alopecia areata. This CDR3 region has 15 residues. Germline CDR1 and CDR2: MNHEY and SMNVEV (reference sequence). J was trimmed by 5 bases and V by 3 bases; bases with no gene match: 7. cDNA serving as the sequencing template came from extracted, reverse transcribed RNA. TCRdb's table, derived via immunoSEQ multiplex PCR, lists solely in-frame clones and lacks some. The sample lists a few hundred thousand clones, approximately 60% seen once, with approximately 4.9% in the top ten. The sample taken for sequencing was CD8+ T cells sorted from blood. The V gene is TRBV27, the J gene TRBJ2-5; 9 bases line up with TRBD2. The receptor comes from a human donor in good health. The chain's CDR3 is CASSFGGGAMETQYF. CDR3 in DNA: TGTGCCAGCAGTTTCGGCGGGGGGGCGATGGAGACCCAGTACTTC.